The clone carrying this T cell receptor (beta chain) was recorded only once. The antigen is undetermined. Unique-molecular-identifier-tagged TCR beta cDNA libraries were used. From roughly 1 to 10 million T cells, a few hundred thousand cDNA molecules were obtained. TCRdb fed the PCR reads into MiXCR, producing one record per CDR3 protein. This sample has roughly 700,000 distinct CDR3 sequences, with around 27% found just once. This entry belongs to a study of post-analysis software for immune sequencing data. Notes on the study in general: F measure clustering grouped samples strongly by preparation batch. When patients were compared with controls, about five TRBV segments were more frequent, TRBV5-6, TRBV5-1 and TRBV20-1 among them.

The CDR3 covers 16 residues. Trimming left V 4 bases short and J 3 bases short, with 19 bases between. The sequence was collected from a girl under 18 with multiple sclerosis. Input material: blood. This sequence joins TRBV12-3 or TRBV12-4 and TRBJ2-7, with D tentatively TRBD2 (5 bases). This CDR3 is CASSSLTGSGNYEQYF. CDR3 nucleotide sequence: TGTGCCAGCAGTTCCCTTACGGGCTCGGGGAACTACGAGCAGTACTTC.